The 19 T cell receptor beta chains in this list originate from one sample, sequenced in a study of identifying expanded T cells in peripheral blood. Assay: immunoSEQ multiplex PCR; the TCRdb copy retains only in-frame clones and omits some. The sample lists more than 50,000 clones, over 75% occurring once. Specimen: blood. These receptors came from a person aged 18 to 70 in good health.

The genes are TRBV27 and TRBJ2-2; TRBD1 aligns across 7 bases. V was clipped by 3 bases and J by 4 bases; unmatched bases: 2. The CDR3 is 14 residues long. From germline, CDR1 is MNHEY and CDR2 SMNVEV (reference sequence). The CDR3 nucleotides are TGTGCCAGCAGTTTGGGACAGACCACCGGGGAGCTGTTTTTT. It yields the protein CASSLGQTTGELFF.

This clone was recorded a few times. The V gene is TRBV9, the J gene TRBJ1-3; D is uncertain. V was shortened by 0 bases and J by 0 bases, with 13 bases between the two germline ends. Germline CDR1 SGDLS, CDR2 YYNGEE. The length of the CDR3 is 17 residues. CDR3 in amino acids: CASSVVPSGTSGNTIYF. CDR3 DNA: TGTGCCAGCAGCGTAGTACCCAGCGGAACCTCTGGAAACACCATATATTTT.

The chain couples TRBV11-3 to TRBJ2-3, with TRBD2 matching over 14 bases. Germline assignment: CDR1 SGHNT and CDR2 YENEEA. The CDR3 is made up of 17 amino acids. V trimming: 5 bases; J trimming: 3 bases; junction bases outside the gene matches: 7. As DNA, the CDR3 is TGTGCCAGCAGCCCAGGACTAGCGGGAGGCCTTACAGATACGCAGTATTTT. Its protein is CASSPGLAGGLTDTQYF.

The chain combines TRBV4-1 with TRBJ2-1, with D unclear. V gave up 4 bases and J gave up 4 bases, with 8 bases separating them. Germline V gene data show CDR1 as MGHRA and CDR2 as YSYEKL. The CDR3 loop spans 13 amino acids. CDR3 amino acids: CASSRGVYNEQFF. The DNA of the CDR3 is TGCGCCAGCAGCCGAGGCGTTTACAATGAGCAGTTCTTC.

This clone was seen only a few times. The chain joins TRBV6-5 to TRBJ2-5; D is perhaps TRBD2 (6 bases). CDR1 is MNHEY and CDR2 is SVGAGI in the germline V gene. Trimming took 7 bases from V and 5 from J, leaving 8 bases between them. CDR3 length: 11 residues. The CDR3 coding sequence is TGTGCCAGCATTCGGGGGGAGACCCAGTACTTC. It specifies CASIRGETQYF.

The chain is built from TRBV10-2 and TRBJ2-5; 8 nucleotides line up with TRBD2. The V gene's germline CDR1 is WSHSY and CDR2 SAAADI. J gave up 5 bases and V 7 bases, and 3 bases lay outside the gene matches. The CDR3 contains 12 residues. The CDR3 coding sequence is TGCGCCAGCACAGCGGGGGATGAGACCCAGTACTTC. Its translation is CASTAGDETQYF.

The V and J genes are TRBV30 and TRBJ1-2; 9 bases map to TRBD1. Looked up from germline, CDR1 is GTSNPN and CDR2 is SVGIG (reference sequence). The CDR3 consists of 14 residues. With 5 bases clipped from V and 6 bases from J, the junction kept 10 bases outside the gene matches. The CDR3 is CAWVKITGGHGYTF. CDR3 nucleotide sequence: TGTGCCTGGGTGAAAATAACAGGGGGCCATGGCTACACCTTC.

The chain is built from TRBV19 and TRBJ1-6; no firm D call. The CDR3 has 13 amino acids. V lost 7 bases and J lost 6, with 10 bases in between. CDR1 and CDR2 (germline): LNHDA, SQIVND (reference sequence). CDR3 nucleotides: TGTGCCAGTATCGAATACCCTAATTCACCCCTCCACTTT. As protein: CASIEYPNSPLHF. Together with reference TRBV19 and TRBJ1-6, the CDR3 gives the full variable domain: DGGITQSPKYLFRKEGQNVTLSCEQNLNHDAMYWYRQDPGQGLRLIYYSQIVNDFQKGDIAEGYSVSREKKESFPLTVTSAQKNPTAFYLCASIEYPNSPLHFGNGTRLTVT.

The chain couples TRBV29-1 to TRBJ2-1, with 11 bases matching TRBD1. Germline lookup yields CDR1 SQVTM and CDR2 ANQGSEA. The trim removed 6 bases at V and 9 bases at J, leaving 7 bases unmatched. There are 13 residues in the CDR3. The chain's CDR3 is CSVGTGGISEQFF. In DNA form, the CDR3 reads TGCAGCGTGGGGACAGGGGGTATCAGTGAGCAGTTCTTC.

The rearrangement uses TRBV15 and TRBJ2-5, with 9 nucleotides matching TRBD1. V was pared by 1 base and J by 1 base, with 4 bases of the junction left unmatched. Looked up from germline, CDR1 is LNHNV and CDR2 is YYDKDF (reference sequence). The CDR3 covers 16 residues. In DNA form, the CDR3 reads TGTGCCACCAGCAGAGCTGGACAGGGGCTCCAAGAGACCCAGTACTTC. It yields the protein CATSRAGQGLQETQYF.

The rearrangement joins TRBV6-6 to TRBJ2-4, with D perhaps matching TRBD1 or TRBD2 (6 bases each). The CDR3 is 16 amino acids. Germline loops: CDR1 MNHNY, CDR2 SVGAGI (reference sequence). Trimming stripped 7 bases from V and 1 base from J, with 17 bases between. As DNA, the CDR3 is TGTGCCAGCACCTCCCTCGGGGGCACTGCCAAAAACATTCAGTACTTC. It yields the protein CASTSLGGTAKNIQYF.

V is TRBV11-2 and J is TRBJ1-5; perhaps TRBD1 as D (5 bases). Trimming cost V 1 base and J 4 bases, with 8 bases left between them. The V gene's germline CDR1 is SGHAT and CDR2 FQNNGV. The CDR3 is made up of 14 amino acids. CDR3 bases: TGTGCCAGCAGCTTAGGACAGAATAATCAGCCCCAGCATTTT. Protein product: CASSLGQNNQPQHF. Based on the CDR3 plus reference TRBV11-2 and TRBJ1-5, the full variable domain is EAGVAQSPRYKIIEKRQSVAFWCNPISGHATLYWYQQILGQGPKLLIQFQNNGVVDDSQLPKDRFSAERLKGVDSTLKIQPAKLEDSAVYLCASSLGQNNQPQHFGDGTRLSIL.

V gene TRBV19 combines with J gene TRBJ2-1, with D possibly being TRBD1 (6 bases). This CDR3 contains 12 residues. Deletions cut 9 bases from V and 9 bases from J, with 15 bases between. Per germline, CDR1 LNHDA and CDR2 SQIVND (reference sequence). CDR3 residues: CASLDRASEQFF. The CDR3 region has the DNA TGTGCCAGCCTGGACAGAGCGAGTGAGCAGTTCTTC.

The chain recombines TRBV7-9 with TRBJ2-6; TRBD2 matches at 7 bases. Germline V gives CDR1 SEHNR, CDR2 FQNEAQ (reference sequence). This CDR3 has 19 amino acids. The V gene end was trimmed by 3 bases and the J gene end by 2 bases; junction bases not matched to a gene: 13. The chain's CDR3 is CASSFARGGGGAGANVLTF. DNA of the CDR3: TGTGCCAGCAGCTTTGCCCGAGGAGGCGGGGGTGCTGGGGCCAACGTCCTGACTTTC.

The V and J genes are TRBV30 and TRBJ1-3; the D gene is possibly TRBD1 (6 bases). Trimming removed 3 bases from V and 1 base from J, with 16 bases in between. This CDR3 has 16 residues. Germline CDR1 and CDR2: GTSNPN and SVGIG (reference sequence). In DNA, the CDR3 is TGTGCCTGGAGCGGGGGGCTTAGGAAGTCTGGAAACACCATATATTTT. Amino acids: CAWSGGLRKSGNTIYF.

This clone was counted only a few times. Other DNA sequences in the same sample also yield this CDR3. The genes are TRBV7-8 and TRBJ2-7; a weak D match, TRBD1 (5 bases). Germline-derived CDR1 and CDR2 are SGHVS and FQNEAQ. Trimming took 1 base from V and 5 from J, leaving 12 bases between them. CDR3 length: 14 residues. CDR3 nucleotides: TGTGCCAGCAGCTTAGGTGGCAGGGTGCACGAGCAGTACGTC. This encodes CASSLGGRVHEQYV.

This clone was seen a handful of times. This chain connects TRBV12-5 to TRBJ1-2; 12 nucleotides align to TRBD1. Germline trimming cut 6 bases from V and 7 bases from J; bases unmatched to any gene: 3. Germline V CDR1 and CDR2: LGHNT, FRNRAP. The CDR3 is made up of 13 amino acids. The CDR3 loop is CASGGQGASGYTF. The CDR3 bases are TGTGCTAGTGGGGGACAGGGGGCGAGTGGCTACACCTTC.

The DNA for the CDR3 is TGTGCCAGCAGCCCCAGGGGAGTGCAAGATACGCAGTATTTT. It yields the protein CASSPRGVQDTQYF. The chain couples TRBV5-6 to TRBJ2-3; tentatively, D is TRBD1 (6 bases). Germline V gene sequence: CDR1 SGHDT, CDR2 YYEEEE. Trimming left V 4 bases short and J 5 bases short, with 14 bases between. The CDR3 is made up of 14 amino acids.

The CDR3 reads CASRERANTGELFF. The DNA of the CDR3 is TGTGCCAGCAGGGAGAGAGCGAACACCGGGGAGCTGTTTTTT. The rearrangement uses TRBV6-5 and TRBJ2-2; D call uncertain. Per the germline V gene, CDR1 is MNHEY and CDR2 is SVGAGI. This CDR3 has 14 amino acids. The V end lost 6 bases, the J end lost 0 bases, and 8 bases lay between the germline ends.